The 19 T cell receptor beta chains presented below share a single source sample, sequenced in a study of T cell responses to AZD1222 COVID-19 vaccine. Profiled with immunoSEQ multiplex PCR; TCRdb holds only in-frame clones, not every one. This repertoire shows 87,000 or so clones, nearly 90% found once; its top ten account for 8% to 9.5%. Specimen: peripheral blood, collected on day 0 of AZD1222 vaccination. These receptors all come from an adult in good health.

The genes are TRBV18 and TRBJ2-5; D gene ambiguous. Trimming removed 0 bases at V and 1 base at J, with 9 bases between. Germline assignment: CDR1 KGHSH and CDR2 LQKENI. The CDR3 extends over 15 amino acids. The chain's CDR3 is CASSPPSKSQETQYF. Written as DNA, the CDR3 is TGTGCCAGCTCACCACCGAGTAAGTCCCAAGAGACCCAGTACTTC.

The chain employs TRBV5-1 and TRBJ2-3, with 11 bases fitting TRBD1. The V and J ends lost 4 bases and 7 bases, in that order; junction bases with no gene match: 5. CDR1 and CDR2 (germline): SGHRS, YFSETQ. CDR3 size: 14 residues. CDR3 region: CASSQGQGVNTQYF. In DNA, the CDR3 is TGCGCCAGCAGCCAGGGACAGGGGGTAAATACGCAGTATTTT.

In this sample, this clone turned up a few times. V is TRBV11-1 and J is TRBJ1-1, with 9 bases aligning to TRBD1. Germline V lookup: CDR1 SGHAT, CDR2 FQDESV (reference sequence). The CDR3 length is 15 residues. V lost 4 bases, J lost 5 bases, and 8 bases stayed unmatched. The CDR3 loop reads CASSSALGQGTEAFF. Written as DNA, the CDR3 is TGTGCCAGCAGCTCCGCCCTAGGACAGGGGACTGAAGCTTTCTTT.

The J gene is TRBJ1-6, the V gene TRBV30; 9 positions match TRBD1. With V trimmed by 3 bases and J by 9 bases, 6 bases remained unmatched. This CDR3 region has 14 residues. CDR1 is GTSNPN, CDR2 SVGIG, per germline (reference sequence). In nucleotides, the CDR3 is TGTGCCTGGAGGCCCGGGACAGGGAGTTCACCCCTCCACTTT. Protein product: CAWRPGTGSSPLHF.

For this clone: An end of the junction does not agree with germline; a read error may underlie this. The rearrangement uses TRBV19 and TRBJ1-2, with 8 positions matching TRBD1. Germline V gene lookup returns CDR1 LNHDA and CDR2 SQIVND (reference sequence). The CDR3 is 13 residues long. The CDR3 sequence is CASSDRDRREADF. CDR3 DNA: TGTGCCAGTAGTGACCGGGACAGGAGGGAGGCTGACTTC.

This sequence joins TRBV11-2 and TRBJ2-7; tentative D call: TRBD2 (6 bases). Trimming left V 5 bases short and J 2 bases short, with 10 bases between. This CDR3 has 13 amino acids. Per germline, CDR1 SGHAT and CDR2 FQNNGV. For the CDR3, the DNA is TGTGCCAGCAGCGGAGGGGAGGCCTACGAGCAGTACTTC. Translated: CASSGGEAYEQYF.

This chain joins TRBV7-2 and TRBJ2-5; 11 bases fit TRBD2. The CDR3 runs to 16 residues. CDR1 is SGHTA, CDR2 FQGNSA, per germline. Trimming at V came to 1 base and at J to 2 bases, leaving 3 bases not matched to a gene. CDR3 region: CASSLELAGVQETQYF. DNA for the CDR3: TGTGCCAGCAGCTTAGAACTAGCGGGGGTACAAGAGACCCAGTACTTC.

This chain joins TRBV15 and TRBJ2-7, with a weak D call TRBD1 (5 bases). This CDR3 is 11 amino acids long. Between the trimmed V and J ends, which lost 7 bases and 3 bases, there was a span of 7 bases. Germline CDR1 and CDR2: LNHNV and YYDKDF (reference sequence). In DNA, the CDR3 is TGTGCCACCAAAAGGGGCTACGAGCAGTACTTC. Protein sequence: CATKRGYEQYF.

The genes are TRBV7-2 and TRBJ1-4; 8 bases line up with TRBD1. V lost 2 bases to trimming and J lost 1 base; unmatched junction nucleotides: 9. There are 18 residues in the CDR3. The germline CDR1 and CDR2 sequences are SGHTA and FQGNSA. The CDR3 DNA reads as TGTGCCAGCAGCTTATCAGGGGGCACAGTAGGAACTAATGAAAAACTGTTTTTT. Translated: CASSLSGGTVGTNEKLFF.

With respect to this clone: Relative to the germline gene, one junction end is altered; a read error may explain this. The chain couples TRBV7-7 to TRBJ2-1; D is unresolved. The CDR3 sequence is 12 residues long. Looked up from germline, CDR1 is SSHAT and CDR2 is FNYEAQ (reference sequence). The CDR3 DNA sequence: TGTGCTAGCACTGCGATTAACAATGAGCAGTTCTTC. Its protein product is CASTAINNEQFF.

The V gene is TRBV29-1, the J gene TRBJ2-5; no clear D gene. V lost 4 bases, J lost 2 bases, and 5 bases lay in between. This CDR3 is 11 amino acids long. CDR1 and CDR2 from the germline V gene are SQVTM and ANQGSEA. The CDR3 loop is CSVAPQETQYF. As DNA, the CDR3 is TGCAGCGTTGCACCTCAAGAGACCCAGTACTTC.

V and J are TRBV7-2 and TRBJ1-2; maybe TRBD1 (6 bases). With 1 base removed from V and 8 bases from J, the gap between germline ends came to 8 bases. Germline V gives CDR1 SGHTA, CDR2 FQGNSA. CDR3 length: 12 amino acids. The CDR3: CASSLDREGYTF. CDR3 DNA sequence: TGTGCCAGCAGCTTAGACAGGGAAGGCTACACCTTC.

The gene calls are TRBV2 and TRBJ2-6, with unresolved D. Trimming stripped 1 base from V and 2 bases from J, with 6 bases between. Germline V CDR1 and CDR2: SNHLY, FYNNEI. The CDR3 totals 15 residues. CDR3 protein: CASSEGQAGANVLTF. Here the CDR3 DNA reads TGTGCCAGCAGTGAAGGGCAGGCTGGGGCCAACGTCCTGACTTTC.

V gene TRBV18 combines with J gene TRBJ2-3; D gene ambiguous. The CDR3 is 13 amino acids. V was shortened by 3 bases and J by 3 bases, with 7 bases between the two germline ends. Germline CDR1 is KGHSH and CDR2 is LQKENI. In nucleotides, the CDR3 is TGTGCCAGCTCACCGATTGTAACAGATACGCAGTATTTT. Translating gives CASSPIVTDTQYF.

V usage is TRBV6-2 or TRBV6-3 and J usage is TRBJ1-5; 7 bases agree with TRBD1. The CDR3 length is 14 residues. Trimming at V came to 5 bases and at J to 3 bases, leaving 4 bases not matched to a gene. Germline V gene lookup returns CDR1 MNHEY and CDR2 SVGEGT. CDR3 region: CASSTRGTNQPQHF. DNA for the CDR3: TGTGCCAGCAGTACCAGGGGGACCAATCAGCCCCAGCATTTT.

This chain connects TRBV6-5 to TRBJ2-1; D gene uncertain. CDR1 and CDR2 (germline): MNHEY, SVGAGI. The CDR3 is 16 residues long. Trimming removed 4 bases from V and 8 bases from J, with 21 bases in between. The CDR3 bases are TGTGCCAGCAGTTGGAGATCCGGCCACCCGTCTTATGAGCAGTTCTTC. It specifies CASSWRSGHPSYEQFF.

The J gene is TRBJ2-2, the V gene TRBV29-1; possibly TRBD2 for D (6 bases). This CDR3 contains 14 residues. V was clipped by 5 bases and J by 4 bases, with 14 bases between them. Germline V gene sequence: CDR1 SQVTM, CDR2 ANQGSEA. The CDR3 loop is CSVRLARSTGELFF. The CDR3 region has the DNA TGCAGCGTTCGGCTAGCGCGGTCCACCGGGGAGCTGTTTTTT.

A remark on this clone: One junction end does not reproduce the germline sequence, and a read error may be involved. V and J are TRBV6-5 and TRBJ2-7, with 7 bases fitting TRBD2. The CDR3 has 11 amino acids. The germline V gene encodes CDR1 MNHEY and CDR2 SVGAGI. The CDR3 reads CASSNSGGQYF. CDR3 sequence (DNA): TGTGCCAGCAGTAACTCGGGGGGACAGTACTTC.

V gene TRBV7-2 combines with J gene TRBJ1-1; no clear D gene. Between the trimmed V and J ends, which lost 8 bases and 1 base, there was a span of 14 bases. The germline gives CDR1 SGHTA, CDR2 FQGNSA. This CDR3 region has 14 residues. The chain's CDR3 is CASSLMSSNTEAFF. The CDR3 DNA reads TGTGCCAGCTCGCTTATGTCATCGAACACTGAAGCTTTCTTT.